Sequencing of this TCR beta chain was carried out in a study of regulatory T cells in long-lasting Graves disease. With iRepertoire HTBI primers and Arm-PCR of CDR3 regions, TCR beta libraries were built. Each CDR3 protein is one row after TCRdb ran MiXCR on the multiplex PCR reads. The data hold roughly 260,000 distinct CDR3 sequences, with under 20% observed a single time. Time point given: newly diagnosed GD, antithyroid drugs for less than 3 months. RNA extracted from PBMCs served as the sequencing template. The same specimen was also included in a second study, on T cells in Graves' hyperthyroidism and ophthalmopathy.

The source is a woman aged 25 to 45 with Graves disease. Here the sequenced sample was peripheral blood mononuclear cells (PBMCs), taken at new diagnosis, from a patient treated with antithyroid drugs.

CDR3 DNA sequence: TGTGCCAGCAGTGGAGCGTTAGAATACTTC. Translated, it gives CASSGALEYF. The V gene is TRBV2, the J gene TRBJ2-5, with D hard to call. Trimming removed 4 bases from V and 14 bases from J, with 11 bases in between. This CDR3 region has 10 residues. Germline V gene data show CDR1 as SNHLY and CDR2 as FYNNEI.